This TCR beta chain was captured in a study of blood T cell repertoires in COVID-19. Turning to the study itself: PBMCs, B-cell-depleted T cells, or T cells were the source of the cDNA or gDNA that made up the material.

V was clipped by 5 bases and J by 5 bases; unmatched bases: 12. The CDR3 length is 15 residues. Germline V lookup: CDR1 GTSNPN, CDR2 SVGIG (reference sequence). The method was immunoSEQ multiplex PCR; TCRdb's version includes in-frame clones alone and lacks a portion of them. The sample lists approximately 380,000 clones; approximately 93% were seen once. The study recruited people aged about 18 to 95 years across approximately 25 US areas. Participant-reported clinical history was the basis for cohort assignment. Sequenced: PBMCs or T cells enriched from blood (not recorded which). This TCR was sampled from a woman aged 40 to 49 who had been exposed to COVID-19. The rearrangement uses TRBV30 and TRBJ2-5; the match to TRBD2 covers 9 bases. The CDR3 spells CAWRKISGGEETQYF. CDR3 sequence (DNA): TGTGCCTGGCGAAAGATTAGCGGGGGTGAGGAGACCCAGTACTTC. The variable domain in full, with the rest retrieved from reference TRBV30 and TRBJ2-5, is SQTIHQWPATLVQPVGSPLSLECTVEGTSNPNLYWYRQAAGRGLQLLFYSVGIGQISSEVPQNLSASRPQDRQFILSSKKLLLSDSGFYLCAWRKISGGEETQYFGPGTRLLVL.